Shown below are 12 T cell receptor beta chains from a single sample sequenced in a study of blood T cell repertoires in COVID-19. The repertoire was sequenced with immunoSEQ multiplex PCR; TCRdb's copy has only in-frame clones and lacks some. The table includes fewer than 120,000 clones, just over 75% detected once. Sequencing was performed on peripheral blood. These receptors were obtained from an elderly woman with acute or convalescent COVID-19.

V gene TRBV6-5 combines with J gene TRBJ2-2; D might be TRBD1 (5 bases). V lost 7 bases, J lost 4 bases, and 16 bases lay in between. Germline loops: CDR1 MNHEY, CDR2 SVGAGI. This CDR3 comprises 15 residues. The CDR3 is CASIRRTLGTGELFF. CDR3 coding DNA: TGTGCCAGCATCCGCCGGACACTGGGCACCGGGGAGCTGTTTTTT.

The rearrangement joins TRBV3-1 (or the pseudogene TRBV3-2) to TRBJ2-5, with TRBD2 matching over 9 bases. Trimming removed 4 bases from V and 7 bases from J; junction bases left unmatched: 10. The CDR3 totals 15 residues. CDR1 and CDR2 (germline): LGHDT, YNNKEL (reference sequence). The CDR3 DNA follows: TGTGCCAGCAGCCTACAAGCGGGGGGTTCCGGGACCCAGTACTTC. It codes for CASSLQAGGSGTQYF.

There are a few counts of this clone. In nucleotides, the CDR3 is TGCGCCAGCAGTGAATCGTTAGCAGATACGCAGTATTTT. Translating it yields CASSESLADTQYF. The chain is built from TRBV10-1 and TRBJ2-3; no definite D call. The CDR3 loop spans 13 amino acids. Germline lookup yields CDR1 WNHNN and CDR2 SYGVQD (reference sequence). V lost 3 bases to trimming and J lost 4 bases, with 8 bases between them.

This chain links TRBV3-1 (or the pseudogene TRBV3-2) with TRBJ1-6; a weak D match, TRBD1 (5 bases). The V end lost 1 base, the J end lost 10 bases, and 11 bases lay between the germline ends. The CDR3 has 14 amino acids. Germline CDR1 reads LGHDT; CDR2 reads YNNKEL (reference sequence). CDR3 bases: TGTGCCAGCAGCCAAGGCGGGGCCAACTCACCCCTCCACTTT. Translating it yields CASSQGGANSPLHF.

A few counts support this clone. V and J are TRBV3-1 (or the pseudogene TRBV3-2) and TRBJ1-3; a weak D match, TRBD1 (6 bases). Trimming cost V 4 bases and J 1 base, with 8 bases left between them. The CDR3 spans 14 residues. CDR1 and CDR2 (germline): LGHDT, YNNKEL (reference sequence). The CDR3 DNA follows: TGTGCCAGCAGCCGGGACATATCTGGAAACACCATATATTTT. It is translated as CASSRDISGNTIYF.

The chain couples TRBV29-1 to TRBJ2-1; TRBD2 aligns across 8 bases. J was trimmed by 4 bases and V by 7 bases; bases with no gene match: 9. CDR1 is SQVTM and CDR2 is ANQGSEA in the germline V gene. The CDR3 spans 14 residues. The CDR3 bases are TGCAGCGGTGCCGTGGTAGCGGGATACAATGAGCAGTTCTTC. Its translation: CSGAVVAGYNEQFF.

The CDR3 spells CATSREDRVNGYTF. Written as DNA, the CDR3 is TGTGCCACCAGCAGGGAGGACAGGGTAAATGGCTACACCTTC. The gene calls are TRBV15 and TRBJ1-2, with 8 bases that match TRBD1. V gave up 3 bases and J gave up 6 bases; unmatched junction bases: 6. The CDR3 spans 14 residues. Germline CDR1 reads LNHNV; CDR2 reads YYDKDF (reference sequence).

J is TRBJ1-1 and V is TRBV18; D is ambiguous. V was pared by 0 bases and J by 8 bases, with 13 bases between. CDR1 is KGHSH and CDR2 is LQKENI in the germline V gene. The CDR3 has 14 residues. CDR3 region: CASSPPSGYMEAFF. In DNA, the CDR3 is TGTGCCAGCTCACCACCGTCGGGGTACATGGAAGCTTTCTTT. Full variable domain (outside the CDR3, taken from reference TRBV18 and TRBJ1-1): NAGVMQNPRHLVRRRGQEARLRCSPMKGHSHVYWYRQLPEEGLKFMVYLQKENIIDESGMPKERFSAEFPKEGPSILRIQQVVRGDSAAYFCASSPPSGYMEAFFGQGTRLTVV.

This clone has a handful of counts. The chain combines TRBV4-1 with TRBJ1-4; possibly TRBD1 for D (5 bases). V lost 1 base, J lost 3 bases, and 12 bases lay in between. Germline assignment: CDR1 MGHRA and CDR2 YSYEKL. The CDR3 has 16 residues. The CDR3 region has the DNA TGCGCCAGCAGCCAAGGGGGCAGGCGCCCTAATGAAAAACTGTTTTTT. It is translated as CASSQGGRRPNEKLFF.

This clone has only one observation. This sequence joins TRBV14 and TRBJ1-5; possible D gene TRBD1, 5 bases. Germline-derived CDR1 and CDR2 are SGHDN and FVKESK. This CDR3 has 12 residues. Trimming took off 0 bases at V and 9 bases at J, with 6 bases between the two ends. Written as DNA, the CDR3 is TGTGCCAGCAGCCAAGACGGGGGGCCCCAGCATTTT. It translates to CASSQDGGPQHF.

This clone was detected only a few times. The rearrangement joins TRBV19 to TRBJ1-6, with a tentative D call TRBD1 (6 bases). This CDR3 region has 14 residues. The germline V and J ends were trimmed by 6 bases and 7 bases, with 13 bases remaining between them. Germline lookup yields CDR1 LNHDA and CDR2 SQIVND (reference sequence). In nucleotides, the CDR3 is TGTGCCAGTAGAGTGTCTGGGGGCAATTCACCCCTCCACTTT. Amino acid sequence: CASRVSGGNSPLHF.

This CDR3 is CASRKQGTSGYTF. DNA of the CDR3: TGTGCCAGCAGGAAACAGGGGACCTCTGGCTACACCTTC. The gene calls are TRBV3-1 (or the pseudogene TRBV3-2) and TRBJ1-2, with TRBD1 identical over 7 bases. The V gene's germline CDR1 is LGHDT and CDR2 YNNKEL (reference sequence). The V gene end was trimmed by 6 bases and the J gene end by 7 bases; junction bases not matched to a gene: 8. CDR3 size: 13 residues.